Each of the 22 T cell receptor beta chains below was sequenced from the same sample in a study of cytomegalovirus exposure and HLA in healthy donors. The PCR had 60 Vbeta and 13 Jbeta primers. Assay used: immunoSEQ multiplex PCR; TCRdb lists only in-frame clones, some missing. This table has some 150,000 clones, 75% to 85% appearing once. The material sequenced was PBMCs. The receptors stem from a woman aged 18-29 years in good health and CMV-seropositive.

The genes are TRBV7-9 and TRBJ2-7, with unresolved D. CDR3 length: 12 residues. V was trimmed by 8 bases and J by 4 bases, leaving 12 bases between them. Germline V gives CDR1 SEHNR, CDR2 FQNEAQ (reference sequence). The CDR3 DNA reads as TGTGCCAGCGGGCTTGCAGGATACGAGCAGTACTTC. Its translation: CASGLAGYEQYF.

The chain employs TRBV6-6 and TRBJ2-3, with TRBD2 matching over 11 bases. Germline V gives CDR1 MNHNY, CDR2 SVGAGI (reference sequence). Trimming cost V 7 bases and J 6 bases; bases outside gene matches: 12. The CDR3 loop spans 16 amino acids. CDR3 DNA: TGTGCCAGCATGGTCCTACCTAGCGGGGGGCCCGATACGCAGTATTTT. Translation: CASMVLPSGGPDTQYF.

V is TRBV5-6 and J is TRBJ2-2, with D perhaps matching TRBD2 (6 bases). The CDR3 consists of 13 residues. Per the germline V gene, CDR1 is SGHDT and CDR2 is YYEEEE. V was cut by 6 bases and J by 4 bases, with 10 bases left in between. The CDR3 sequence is CASIKEGTGELFF. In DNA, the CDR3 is TGTGCCAGCATAAAGGAGGGCACCGGGGAGCTGTTTTTT.

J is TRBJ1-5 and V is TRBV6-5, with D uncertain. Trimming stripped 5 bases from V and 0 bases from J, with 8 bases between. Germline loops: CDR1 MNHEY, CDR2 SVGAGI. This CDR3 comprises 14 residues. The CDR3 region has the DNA TGTGCCAGCAGTCCCAGTTATAGCAATCAGCCCCAGCATTTT. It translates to CASSPSYSNQPQHF.

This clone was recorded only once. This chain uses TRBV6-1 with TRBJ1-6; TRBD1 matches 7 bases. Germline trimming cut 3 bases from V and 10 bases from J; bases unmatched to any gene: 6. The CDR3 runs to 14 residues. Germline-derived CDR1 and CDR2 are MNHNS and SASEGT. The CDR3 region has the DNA TGTGCCAGCAGTGACGACAGGGTCGAATCACCCCTCCACTTT. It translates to CASSDDRVESPLHF.

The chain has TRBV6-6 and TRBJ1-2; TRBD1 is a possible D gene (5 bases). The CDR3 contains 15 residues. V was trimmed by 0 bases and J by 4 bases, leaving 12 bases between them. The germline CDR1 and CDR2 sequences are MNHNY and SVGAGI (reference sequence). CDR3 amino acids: CASSYSGEVGYGYTF. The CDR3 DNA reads TGTGCCAGCAGTTACTCAGGGGAGGTTGGCTATGGCTACACCTTC.

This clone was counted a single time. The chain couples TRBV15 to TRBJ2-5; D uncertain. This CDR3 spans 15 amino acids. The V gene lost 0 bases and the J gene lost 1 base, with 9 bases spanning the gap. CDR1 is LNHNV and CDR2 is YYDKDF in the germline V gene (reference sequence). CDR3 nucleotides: TGTGCCACCAGCAGAGATCTCCAGGTCCAAGAGACCCAGTACTTC. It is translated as CATSRDLQVQETQYF.

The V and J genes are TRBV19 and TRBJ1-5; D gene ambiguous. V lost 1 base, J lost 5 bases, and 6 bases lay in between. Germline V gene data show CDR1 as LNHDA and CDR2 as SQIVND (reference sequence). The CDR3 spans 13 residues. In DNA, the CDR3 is TGTGCCAGTAGTATAGGGTCGGATCAGCCCCAGCATTTT. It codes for CASSIGSDQPQHF.

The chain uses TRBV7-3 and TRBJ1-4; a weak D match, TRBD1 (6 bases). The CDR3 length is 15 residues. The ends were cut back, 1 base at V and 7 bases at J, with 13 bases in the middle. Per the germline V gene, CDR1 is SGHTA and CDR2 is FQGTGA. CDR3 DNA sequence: TGTGCCAGCAGCTTAATGCGGCAGGGGCGTGAAAAACTGTTTTTT. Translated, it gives CASSLMRQGREKLFF.

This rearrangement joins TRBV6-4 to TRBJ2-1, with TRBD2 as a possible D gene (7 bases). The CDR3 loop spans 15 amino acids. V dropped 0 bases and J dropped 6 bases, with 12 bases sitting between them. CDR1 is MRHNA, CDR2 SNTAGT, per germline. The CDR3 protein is CASSDSGGPGNEQFF. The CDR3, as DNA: TGTGCCAGCAGTGACTCGGGGGGGCCGGGCAATGAGCAGTTCTTC.

CDR3 sequence (DNA): TGTGCCAGCAGTCCCCCGGGACAGGGGGCGCACGAGCAGTACTTC. The encoded protein is CASSPPGQGAHEQYF. The chain combines TRBV28 with TRBJ2-5; 12 bases line up with TRBD1. The end of the DNA is better explained by TRBJ2-7, so the J call may be wrong. The CDR3 sequence is 15 residues long. CDR1 and CDR2 from the germline V gene are MDHEN and SYDVKM.

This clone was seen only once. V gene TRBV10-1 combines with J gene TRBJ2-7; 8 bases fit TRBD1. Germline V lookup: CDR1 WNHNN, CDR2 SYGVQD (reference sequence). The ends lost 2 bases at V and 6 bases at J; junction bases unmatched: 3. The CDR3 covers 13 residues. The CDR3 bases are TGCGCCAGCAGTGAGACAGGGGGTGGCGAGCAGTACTTC. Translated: CASSETGGGEQYF.

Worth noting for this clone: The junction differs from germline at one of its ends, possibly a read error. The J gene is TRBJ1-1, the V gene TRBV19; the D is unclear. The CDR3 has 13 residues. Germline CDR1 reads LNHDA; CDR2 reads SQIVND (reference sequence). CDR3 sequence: CASSIALNTKAFF. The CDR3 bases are TGTGCCAGTAGTATAGCCCTGAACACTAAAGCTTTCTTT.

CDR3 in amino acids: CASSLGRVSRGYTF. DNA for the CDR3: TGTGCCAGCAGCTTAGGGAGGGTTTCTCGGGGCTACACCTTC. This rearrangement joins TRBV7-2 to TRBJ1-2; D call uncertain. CDR1 SGHTA and CDR2 FQGNSA come from the germline V gene. The CDR3 sequence is 14 residues long. V gave up 1 base and J gave up 8 bases, with 14 bases separating them.

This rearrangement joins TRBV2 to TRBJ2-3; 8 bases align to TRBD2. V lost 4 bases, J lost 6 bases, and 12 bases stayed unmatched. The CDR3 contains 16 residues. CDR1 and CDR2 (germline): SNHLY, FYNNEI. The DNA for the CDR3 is TGTGCCAGCAGTGGGGCGGGAGGAGTGAGTGCGGATACGCAGTATTTT. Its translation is CASSGAGGVSADTQYF.

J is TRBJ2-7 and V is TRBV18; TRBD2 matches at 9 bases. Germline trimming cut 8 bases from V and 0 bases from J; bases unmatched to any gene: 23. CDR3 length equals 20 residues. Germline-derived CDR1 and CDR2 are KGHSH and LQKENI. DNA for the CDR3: TGTGCCAGCACCCCCGCGGGGGGGTCCGTCAGAGGGGTAAACTCCTACGAGCAGTACTTC. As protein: CASTPAGGSVRGVNSYEQYF.

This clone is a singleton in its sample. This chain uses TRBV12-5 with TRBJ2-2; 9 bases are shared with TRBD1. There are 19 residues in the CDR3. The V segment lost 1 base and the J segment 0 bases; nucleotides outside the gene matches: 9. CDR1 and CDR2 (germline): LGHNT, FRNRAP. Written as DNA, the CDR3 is TGTGCTAGTGGTTTGGCTCGAGGAGGGGACAGGGCGAACACCGGGGAGCTGTTTTTT. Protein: CASGLARGGDRANTGELFF.

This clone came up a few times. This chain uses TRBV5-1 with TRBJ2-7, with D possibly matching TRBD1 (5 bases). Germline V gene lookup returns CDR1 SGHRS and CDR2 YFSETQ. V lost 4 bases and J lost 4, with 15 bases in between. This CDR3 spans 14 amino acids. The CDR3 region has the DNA TGCGCCAGCAGCCTAACAGGATCTACGTACGAGCAGTACTTC. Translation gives CASSLTGSTYEQYF.

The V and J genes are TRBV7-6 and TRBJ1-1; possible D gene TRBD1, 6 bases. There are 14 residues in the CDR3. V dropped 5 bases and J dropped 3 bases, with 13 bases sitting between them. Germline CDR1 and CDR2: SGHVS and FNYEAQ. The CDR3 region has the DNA TGTGCCAGCAGCGGCGGGGGGCGGGACACTGAAGCTTTCTTT. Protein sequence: CASSGGGRDTEAFF.

The CDR3 reads CASSPTLQQALTDTQYF. DNA of the CDR3: TGTGCCAGCAGTCCCACCCTACAACAGGCGCTCACAGATACGCAGTATTTT. V and J are TRBV27 and TRBJ2-3; D perhaps matches TRBD1 (5 bases). Trimming shortened V by 5 bases and J by 2 bases, and 20 bases separated the two germline ends. Germline V gives CDR1 MNHEY, CDR2 SMNVEV (reference sequence). The CDR3 contains 17 residues.

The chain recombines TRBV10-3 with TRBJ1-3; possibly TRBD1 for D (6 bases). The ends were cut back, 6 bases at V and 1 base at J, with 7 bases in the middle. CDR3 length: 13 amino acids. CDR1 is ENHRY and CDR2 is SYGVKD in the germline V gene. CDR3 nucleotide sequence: TGTGCCATCAGAGGACAGTCTGGAAACACCATATATTTT. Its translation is CAIRGQSGNTIYF.

The CDR3 DNA reads TGTGCCAGCAGTCGGCGGACAGGGTGGAGCTATGGCTACACCTTC. It encodes CASSRRTGWSYGYTF. V and J are TRBV27 and TRBJ1-2; TRBD1 matches 8 bases. The CDR3 consists of 15 residues. V lost 5 bases, J lost 4 bases, and 9 bases stayed unmatched. Germline assignment: CDR1 MNHEY and CDR2 SMNVEV (reference sequence).